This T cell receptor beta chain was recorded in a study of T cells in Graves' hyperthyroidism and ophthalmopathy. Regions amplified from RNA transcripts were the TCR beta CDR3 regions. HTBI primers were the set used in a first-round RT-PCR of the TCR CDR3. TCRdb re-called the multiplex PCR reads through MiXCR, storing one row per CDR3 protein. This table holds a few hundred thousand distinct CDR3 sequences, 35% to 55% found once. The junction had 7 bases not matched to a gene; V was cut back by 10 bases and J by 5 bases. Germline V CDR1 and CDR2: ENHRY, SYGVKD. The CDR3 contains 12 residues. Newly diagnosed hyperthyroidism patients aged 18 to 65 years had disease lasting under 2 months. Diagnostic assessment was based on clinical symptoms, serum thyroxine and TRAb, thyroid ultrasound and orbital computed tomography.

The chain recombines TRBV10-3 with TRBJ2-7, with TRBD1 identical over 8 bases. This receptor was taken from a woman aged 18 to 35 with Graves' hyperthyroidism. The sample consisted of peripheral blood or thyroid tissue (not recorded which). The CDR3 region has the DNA TGTGCCAGCATAGACAGGGGAAACGAGCAGTACTTC. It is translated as CASIDRGNEQYF.